This T cell receptor beta chain was observed in a study of cytomegalovirus exposure and HLA in healthy donors. The PCR made use of 60 Vbeta and 13 Jbeta primers. Profiling relied on immunoSEQ multiplex PCR, and the TCRdb table lists in-frame clones only, not all of them. The top ten hold 6.8% of the sample, which has more than 110,000 clones, around 80% seen once. V lost 0 bases and J 6 bases, leaving 12 bases between the germline ends. Germline V gene lookup returns CDR1 MNHEY and CDR2 SVGAGI. The CDR3 extends over 14 amino acids. This chain uses TRBV6-5 with TRBJ2-7; TRBD1 might be the D (6 bases). Sequencing used PBMCs. The TCR was taken from a man aged 35-49 years in good health and CMV-seropositive. Here the CDR3 DNA reads TGTGCCAGCAGTTACTCAACAGGGTCTGCCGAGCAGTACTTC. Residues: CASSYSTGSAEQYF.